This T cell receptor beta chain was identified during a study of radiation and T cells in renal cell carcinoma (dated by TCRdb to the early 2020s). About the investigation overall: In total, fewer than 55 samples, comprising around 25 tumors and some 27 peripheral blood samples, were subjected to TCR beta sequencing. A total of about 4 million unique CDR3 nucleotide sequences, encoding 2,500,000 or so unique CDR3 amino acid sequences, were found across all 50 or so samples. Overall study outcomes, separate from this receptor: Intratumoral heterogeneity went uncaptured because the only tumor material available was small regions of approximately 0.96 g. Higher TCR clonality was observed in irradiated tumors than in controls, with an average of approximately 50% of the repertoire accounted for by the top 100 clonotypes, compared with roughly 40% in nephrectomy-only tumors. Because the trial had a single-armed design, the trial could not examine how radiation dose or scheduling affected the TCR repertoire. Compared with control tumors, irradiated tumors had a greater number of dominant CDR3 motifs, and these motifs made up a bigger portion of the repertoire.

The time point label, as the study defines it: tumor resected at nephrectomy. In light of the paper, this sample's treatment or condition label describes: treatment-naive control, cytoreductive nephrectomy. For controls, tumors were taken from treatment-naive renal cell carcinoma patients who had cytoreductive nephrectomy with no radiation beforehand. Renal cell carcinoma with clear cell pathology was present in all patients. Control tumors used for TCR sequencing came from a handful of females and ten to eleven males, resected 2011 to 2014, with median age approximately 50 years (range roughly 35 to 82). Tumors were dissociated mechanically, digested with collagenase/hyaluronidase at 37 degrees C, processed in gentleMACS C tubes, and stored in liquid nitrogen. Genomic DNA for TCR sequencing was prepared using the QIAamp DNA Blood Mini Kit (Qiagen). Samples were included in the analyses only if all quality control checks were passed.

Regarding this clone: No cognate antigen has been identified for it. Base quality data are lacking; no much larger clone is found one base away.

The immunoSEQ kit was used, according to the manufacturer's recommendations, to generate TCR beta libraries from genomic DNA. Library preparation used a first multiplex PCR with proprietary primers, then a second PCR adding unique barcodes, with bead cleanups after each round. Each sample batch included a kit-provided positive control reaction and a negative control reaction. The final libraries underwent checking on an Agilent 4200 TapeStation D1000 ScreenTape, volumetric pooling, and quantification by qPCR. Sequencing was performed on an Illumina NextSeq500 with a MidOutput 150-cycle cartridge, and 156 Read1 and 15 Index1 cycles were run with kit custom primers. The pooled library was loaded at around 1 pM with about 20% PhiX control spiked in. The paper's processing steps were these. Vendor-processed data were analyzed in R, with a clonotype defined as all T cells sharing the same CDR3 nucleotide sequence. For clone abundance analyses, frequencies were normalized to the 10,000 most abundant clones in each sample. Public T cell clones, averaging fewer than five per sample, were removed before analysis. Dominant motifs were analyzed with ImmunoMap using the PAM10 matrix, a gap penalty of 30, and a homology threshold of 0.3, and motifs with a cumulative frequency of at least 0.01 were considered dominant. In TCRdb, the immuneACCESS table is reduced to in-frame sequences with V and J assigned. These tables do not hold every clone; where another copy was compared, an unresolved V gene accounts for under half, and the others remain unexplained. D and trimming were read from the DNA, whereas the V and J calls and clone size are those reported in that table. In this sample the table shows some 20,000 clones, about 60% of which occur a single time. 30% to 35% of the sample lies in the top ten.

The junction shows trimming of 3 bases on V and 2 bases on J, plus 11 bases between the germline ends. From the cysteine up to the phenylalanine, the CDR3 has a length of 14 residues. Here the CDR3 DNA is all that survives: 42 bases in frame from base 1. CDR1 and CDR2 are drawn from the germline V gene: SQVTM, ANQGSEA. The sample was tumor tissue, taken from a patient whose treatment was nephrectomy without radiotherapy. The TCR sequence derives from a man aged 50-59 years with renal cell carcinoma. This receptor chain uses TRBV29-1 and TRBJ2-1; TRBD1 could be the D gene, as 6 bases match. This receptor has the CDR3 CSVDGRGPYNEQFF. The sequenced DNA: TGCAGCGTTGATGGCAGGGGCCCCTACAATGAGCAGTTCTTC.